This T cell receptor (beta chain) originates from a study of OX40 agonist ivuxolimab in advanced cancers. Findings of the study overall: In CD8+ T cells, expanded clones were on average more numerous than in CD4+. Expanded peripheral T-cell antigen specificity went undetermined.

Researchers took blood at baseline, on cycle 4 day 1, and on cycle 7 day 1. Clones were read by immunoSEQ multiplex PCR, and TCRdb kept only the in-frame ones, dropping some. The data contain approximately 78,000 clones, less than 90% of them singletons. The V end was cut by 0 bases, the J end by 7 bases, with 10 bases between. CDR3 length equals 13 residues. Germline loops: CDR1 SGHRS, CDR2 YFSETQ. To note about this clone: Its specificity is unknown.

This TCR came from an adult with an advanced solid tumor such as melanoma, head and neck, liver or kidney cancer. The gene calls are TRBV5-1 and TRBJ2-5; D gene ambiguous. Sequences were derived from CD4+ or CD8+ T cells sorted from blood, sampled in a trial of the OX40 agonist ivuxolimab. The CDR3 loop is CASSLEHLVTQYF. The CDR3 nucleotides read TGCGCCAGCAGCTTGGAACACCTTGTGACCCAGTACTTC.